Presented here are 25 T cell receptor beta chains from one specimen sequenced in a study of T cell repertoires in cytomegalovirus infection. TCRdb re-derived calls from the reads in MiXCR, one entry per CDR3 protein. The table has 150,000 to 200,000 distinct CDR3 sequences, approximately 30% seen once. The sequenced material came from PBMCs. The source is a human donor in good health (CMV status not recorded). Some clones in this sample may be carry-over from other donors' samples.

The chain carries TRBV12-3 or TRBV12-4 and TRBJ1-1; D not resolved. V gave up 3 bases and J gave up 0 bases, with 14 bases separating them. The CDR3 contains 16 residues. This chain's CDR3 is CASSLVPTLLNTEAFF. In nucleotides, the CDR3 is TGTGCCAGCAGTTTGGTCCCCACACTATTGAACACTGAAGCTTTCTTT.

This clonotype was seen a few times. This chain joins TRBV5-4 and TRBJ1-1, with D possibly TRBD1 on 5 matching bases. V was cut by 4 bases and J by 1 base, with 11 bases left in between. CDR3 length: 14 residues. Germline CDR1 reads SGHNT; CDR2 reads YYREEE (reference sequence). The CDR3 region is CASSRGYENTEAFF. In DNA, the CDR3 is TGTGCCAGCAGCCGGGGGTATGAGAACACTGAAGCTTTCTTT.

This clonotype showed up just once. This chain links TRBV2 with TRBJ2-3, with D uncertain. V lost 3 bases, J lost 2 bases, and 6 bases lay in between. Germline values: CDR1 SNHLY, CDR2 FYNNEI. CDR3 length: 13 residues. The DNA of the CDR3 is TGTGCCAGCAGTGACTCTAACACAGATACGCAGTATTTT. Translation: CASSDSNTDTQYF.

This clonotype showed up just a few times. The CDR3 loop reads CASSLNSRADTQYF. CDR3 in DNA: TGTGCCAGCAGCTTAAACTCGAGGGCAGATACGCAGTATTTT. The chain joins TRBV7-2 to TRBJ2-3, with D tentatively TRBD2 (5 bases). This CDR3 is built from 14 residues. V was pared by 2 bases and J by 4 bases, with 10 bases between. Germline-derived CDR1 and CDR2 are SGHTA and FQGNSA. The complete variable domain, with remaining parts taken from reference TRBV7-2 and TRBJ2-3, reads GAGVSQSPSNKVTEKGKDVELRCDPISGHTALYWYRQSLGQGLEFLIYFQGNSAPDKSGLPSDRFSAERTGGSVSTLTIQRTQQEDSAVYLCASSLNSRADTQYFGPGTRLTVL.

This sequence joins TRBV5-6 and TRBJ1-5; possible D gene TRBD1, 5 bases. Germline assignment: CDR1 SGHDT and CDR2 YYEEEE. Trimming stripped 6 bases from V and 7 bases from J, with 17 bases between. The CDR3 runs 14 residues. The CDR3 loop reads CASTKLGGLQPQHF. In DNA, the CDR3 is TGTGCCAGCACCAAGCTTGGGGGTTTGCAGCCCCAGCATTTT.

CDR3 sequence: CASRQTGENQPQHF. Here the CDR3 DNA reads TGTGCCAGTAGGCAAACAGGGGAGAATCAGCCCCAGCATTTT. The chain couples TRBV19 to TRBJ1-5, with TRBD1 matching over 7 bases. The CDR3 totals 14 residues. Trimming at V came to 6 bases and at J to 4 bases, leaving 6 bases not matched to a gene. Germline V gives CDR1 LNHDA, CDR2 SQIVND (reference sequence). Filled out from reference TRBV19 and TRBJ1-5, the complete variable domain reads DGGITQSPKYLFRKEGQNVTLSCEQNLNHDAMYWYRQDPGQGLRLIYYSQIVNDFQKGDIAEGYSVSREKKESFPLTVTSAQKNPTAFYLCASRQTGENQPQHFGDGTRLSIL.

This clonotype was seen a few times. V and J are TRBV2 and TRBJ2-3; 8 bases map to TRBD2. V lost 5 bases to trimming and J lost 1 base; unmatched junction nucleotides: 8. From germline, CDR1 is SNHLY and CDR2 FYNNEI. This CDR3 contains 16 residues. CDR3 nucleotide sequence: TGTGCCAGCAGTCCGACGGGGGGGCGGGGCACAGATACGCAGTATTTT. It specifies CASSPTGGRGTDTQYF. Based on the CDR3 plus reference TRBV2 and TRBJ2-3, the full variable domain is EPEVTQTPSHQVTQMGQEVILRCVPISNHLYFYWYRQILGQKVEFLVSFYNNEISEKSEIFDDQFSVERPDGSNFTLKIRSTKLEDSAMYFCASSPTGGRGTDTQYFGPGTRLTVL.

The CDR3 is CATSDPTGSFNEQFF. For the CDR3, the DNA is TGTGCCACCAGTGACCCCACGGGCAGCTTCAATGAGCAGTTCTTC. The chain joins TRBV24-1 to TRBJ2-1; D gene uncertain. Trimming pared 4 bases from V and 6 bases from J, leaving 15 bases between. CDR1 and CDR2 from the germline V gene are KGHDR and SFDVKD. The CDR3 extends over 15 amino acids.

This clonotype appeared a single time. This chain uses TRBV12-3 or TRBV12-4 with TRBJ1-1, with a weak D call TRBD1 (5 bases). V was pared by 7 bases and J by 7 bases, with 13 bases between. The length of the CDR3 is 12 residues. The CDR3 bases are TGTGCCAGCAAAGGGGACCAATTTGAAGCTTTCTTT. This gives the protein CASKGDQFEAFF.

CDR3 region: CASSPEGQGSVGSPLHF. The CDR3 DNA reads as TGCGCCAGCAGCCCAGAAGGACAGGGTTCGGTAGGTTCACCCCTCCACTTT. V usage is TRBV5-1 and J usage is TRBJ1-6; 8 nucleotides match TRBD1. Losses at the gene ends were 4 bases for V and 9 bases for J; bases not matched to a gene: 15. The CDR3 covers 17 residues. CDR1 and CDR2 (germline): SGHRS, YFSETQ.

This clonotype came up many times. The CDR3, as DNA: TGTGCCAGCAGCTTAGGTCTAGCGGGGGATACGCAGTATTTT. Translation: CASSLGLAGDTQYF. The rearrangement uses TRBV7-2 and TRBJ2-3, with TRBD2 matching 9 bases. Trimming took 1 base from V and 6 from J; bases not matched to a gene: 2. The CDR3 sequence is 14 residues long. The germline CDR1 and CDR2 sequences are SGHTA and FQGNSA.

The CDR3 DNA reads TGCAGTGCTAGAGGCGGGGGGGCCCACAATGAGCAGTTCTTC. It specifies CSARGGGAHNEQFF. The V call is TRBV20-1, the J call TRBJ2-1, with 9 nucleotides matching TRBD2. Germline V gene lookup returns CDR1 DFQATT and CDR2 SNEGSKA (reference sequence). The CDR3 spans 14 residues. Trimming cost V 1 base and J 5 bases; bases outside gene matches: 3.

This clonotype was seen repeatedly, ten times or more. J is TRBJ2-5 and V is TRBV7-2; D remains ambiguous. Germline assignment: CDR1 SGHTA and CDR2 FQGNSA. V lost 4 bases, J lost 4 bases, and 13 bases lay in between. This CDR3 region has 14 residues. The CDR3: CASSSPNSAETQYF. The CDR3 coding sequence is TGTGCCAGCAGCTCCCCTAATTCGGCAGAGACCCAGTACTTC.

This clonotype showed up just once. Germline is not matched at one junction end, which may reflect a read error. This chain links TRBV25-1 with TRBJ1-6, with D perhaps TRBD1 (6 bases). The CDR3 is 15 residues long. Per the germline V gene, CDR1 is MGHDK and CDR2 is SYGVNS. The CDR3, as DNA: TGTGCCAGCGGTGAGGGGGACCAGTTTAATTCACCCCTCCACTTT. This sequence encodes CASGEGDQFNSPLHF.

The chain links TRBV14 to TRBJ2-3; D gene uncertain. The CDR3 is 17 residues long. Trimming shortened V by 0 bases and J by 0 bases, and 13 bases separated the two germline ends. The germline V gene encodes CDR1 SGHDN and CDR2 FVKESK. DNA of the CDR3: TGTGCCAGCAGCCAAGACTTGGGCACCGCTAGCACAGATACGCAGTATTTT. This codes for CASSQDLGTASTDTQYF.

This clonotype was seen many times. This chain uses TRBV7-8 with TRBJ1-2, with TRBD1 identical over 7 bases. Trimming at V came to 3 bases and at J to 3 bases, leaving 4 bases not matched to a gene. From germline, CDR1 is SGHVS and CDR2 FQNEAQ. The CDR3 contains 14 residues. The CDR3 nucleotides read TGTGCCAGCAGCTTGGAGGGGGCCGACTATGGCTACACCTTC. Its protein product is CASSLEGADYGYTF.

The CDR3 sequence: CAISEGTSGGPVETQYF. CDR3 sequence (DNA): TGTGCCATCAGTGAGGGGACTAGCGGGGGGCCGGTCGAGACCCAGTACTTC. The rearrangement uses TRBV10-3 and TRBJ2-5, with 15 bases aligning to TRBD2. Trimming at V came to 2 bases and at J to 5 bases, leaving 6 bases not matched to a gene. CDR1 ENHRY and CDR2 SYGVKD come from the germline V gene. The CDR3 has 17 residues.

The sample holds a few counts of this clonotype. DNA of the CDR3: TGTGCCAGCAGTTACAGGGGGGACGAGCAGTACTTC. Translating gives CASSYRGDEQYF. The rearrangement uses TRBV6-6 and TRBJ2-7; D assignment may be TRBD1 or TRBD2 (6 bases each). Trimming took 2 bases from V and 5 from J, leaving 7 bases between them. CDR1 MNHNY and CDR2 SVGAGI come from the germline V gene (reference sequence). This CDR3 has 12 amino acids.

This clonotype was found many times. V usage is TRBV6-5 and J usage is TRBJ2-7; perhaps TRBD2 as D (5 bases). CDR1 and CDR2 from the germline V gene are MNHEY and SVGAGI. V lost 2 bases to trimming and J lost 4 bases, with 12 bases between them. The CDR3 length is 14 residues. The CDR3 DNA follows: TGTGCCAGCAGTTACGGGAGAAAACCATACGAGCAGTACTTC. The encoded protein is CASSYGRKPYEQYF.

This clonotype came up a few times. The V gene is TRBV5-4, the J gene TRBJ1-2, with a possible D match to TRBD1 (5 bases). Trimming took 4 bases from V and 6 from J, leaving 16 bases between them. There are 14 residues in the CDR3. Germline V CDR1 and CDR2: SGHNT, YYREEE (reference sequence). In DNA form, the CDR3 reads TGTGCCAGCAGCCCCGGGACGGTACCGGATGGCTACACCTTC. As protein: CASSPGTVPDGYTF.

This CDR3 is CASSPTPNTEAFF. CDR3 nucleotide sequence: TGTGCCAGCAGTCCCACACCGAACACTGAAGCTTTCTTT. The chain is built from TRBV12-3 or TRBV12-4 and TRBJ1-1; D is unresolved. V gave up 5 bases and J gave up 1 base, with 8 bases separating them. CDR3 length: 13 residues.

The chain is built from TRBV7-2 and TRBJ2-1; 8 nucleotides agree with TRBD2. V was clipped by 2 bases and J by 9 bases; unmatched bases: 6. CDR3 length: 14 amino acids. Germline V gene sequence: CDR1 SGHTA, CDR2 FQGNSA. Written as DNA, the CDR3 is TGTGCCAGCAGCTTAAAGGCCGCGGGGGGTGAGCAGTTCTTC. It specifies CASSLKAAGGEQFF. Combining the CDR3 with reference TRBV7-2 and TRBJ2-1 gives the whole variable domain GAGVSQSPSNKVTEKGKDVELRCDPISGHTALYWYRQSLGQGLEFLIYFQGNSAPDKSGLPSDRFSAERTGGSVSTLTIQRTQQEDSAVYLCASSLKAAGGEQFFGPGTRLTVL.

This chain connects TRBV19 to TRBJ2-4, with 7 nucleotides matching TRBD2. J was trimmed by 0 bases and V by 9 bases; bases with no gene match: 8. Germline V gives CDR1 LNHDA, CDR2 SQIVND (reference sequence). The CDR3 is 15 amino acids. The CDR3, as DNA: TGTGCCAGGCCGAAGCGGGGCCTAGCCAAAAACATTCAGTACTTC. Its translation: CARPKRGLAKNIQYF.

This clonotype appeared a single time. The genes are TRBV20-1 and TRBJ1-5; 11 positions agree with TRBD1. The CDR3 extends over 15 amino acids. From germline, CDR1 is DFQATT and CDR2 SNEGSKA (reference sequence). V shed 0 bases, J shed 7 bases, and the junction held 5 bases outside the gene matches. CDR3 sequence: CSARDRDRGGQPQHF. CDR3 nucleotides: TGCAGTGCTAGAGACCGGGACAGGGGGGGACAGCCCCAGCATTTT.

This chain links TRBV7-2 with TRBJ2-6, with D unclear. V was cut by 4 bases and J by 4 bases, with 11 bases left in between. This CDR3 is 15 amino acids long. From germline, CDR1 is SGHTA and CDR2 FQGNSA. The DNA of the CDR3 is TGTGCCAGCAGCTCCGCCTCGGCGGGGGCCAACGTCCTGACTTTC. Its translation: CASSSASAGANVLTF.